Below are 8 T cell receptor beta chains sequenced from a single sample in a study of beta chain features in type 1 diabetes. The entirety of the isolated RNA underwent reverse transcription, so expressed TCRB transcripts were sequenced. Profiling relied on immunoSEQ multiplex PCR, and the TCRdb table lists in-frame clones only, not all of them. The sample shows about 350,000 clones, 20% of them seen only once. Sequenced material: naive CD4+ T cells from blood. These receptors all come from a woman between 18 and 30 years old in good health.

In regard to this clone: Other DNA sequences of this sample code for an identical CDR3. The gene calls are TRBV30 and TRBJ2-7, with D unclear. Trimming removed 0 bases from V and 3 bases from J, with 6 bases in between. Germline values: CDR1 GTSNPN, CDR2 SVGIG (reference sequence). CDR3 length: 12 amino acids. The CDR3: CAWSVHSYEQYF. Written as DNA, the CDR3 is TGTGCCTGGAGTGTACACAGCTACGAGCAGTACTTC. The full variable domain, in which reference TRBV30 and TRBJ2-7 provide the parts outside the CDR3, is SQTIHQWPATLVQPVGSPLSLECTVEGTSNPNLYWYRQAAGRGLQLLFYSVGIGQISSEVPQNLSASRPQDRQFILSSKKLLLSDSGFYLCAWSVHSYEQYFGPGTRLTVT.

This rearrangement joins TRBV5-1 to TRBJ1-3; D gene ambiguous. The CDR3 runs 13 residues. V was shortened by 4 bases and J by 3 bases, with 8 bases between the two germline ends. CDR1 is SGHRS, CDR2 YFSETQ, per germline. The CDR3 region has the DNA TGCGCCAGCAGCGTGGACGGTGGAAACACCATATATTTT. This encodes CASSVDGGNTIYF.

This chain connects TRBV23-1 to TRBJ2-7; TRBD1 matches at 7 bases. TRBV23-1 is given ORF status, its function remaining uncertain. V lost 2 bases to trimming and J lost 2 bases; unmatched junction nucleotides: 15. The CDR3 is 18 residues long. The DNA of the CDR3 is TGCGCCAGCAGTCAAGACCCGAGAGGACAGGTCACACCCTACGAGCAGTACTTC. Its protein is CASSQDPRGQVTPYEQYF.

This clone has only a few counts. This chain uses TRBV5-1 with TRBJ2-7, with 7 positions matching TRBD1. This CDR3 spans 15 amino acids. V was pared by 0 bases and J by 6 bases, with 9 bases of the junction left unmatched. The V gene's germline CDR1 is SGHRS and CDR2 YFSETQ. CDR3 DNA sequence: TGCGCCAGCAGCTTGGCCCTGACAGGGTCCCGCGAGCAGTACTTC. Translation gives CASSLALTGSREQYF.

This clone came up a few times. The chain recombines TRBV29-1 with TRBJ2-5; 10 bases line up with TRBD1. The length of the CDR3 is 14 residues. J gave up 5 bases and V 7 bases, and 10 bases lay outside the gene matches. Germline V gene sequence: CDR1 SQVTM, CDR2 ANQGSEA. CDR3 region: CSAIGQGGAETQYF. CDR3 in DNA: TGCAGCGCCATAGGACAGGGGGGTGCGGAGACCCAGTACTTC.

The CDR3 spells CATSRDHFGQSNQPQHF. The CDR3 region has the DNA TGTGCCACCAGCAGAGATCACTTTGGACAGTCCAATCAGCCCCAGCATTTT. The chain recombines TRBV15 with TRBJ1-5, with TRBD1 as a possible D gene (6 bases). CDR1 and CDR2 from the germline V gene are LNHNV and YYDKDF (reference sequence). This CDR3 has 17 amino acids. With 0 bases removed from V and 3 bases from J, the gap between germline ends came to 15 bases.

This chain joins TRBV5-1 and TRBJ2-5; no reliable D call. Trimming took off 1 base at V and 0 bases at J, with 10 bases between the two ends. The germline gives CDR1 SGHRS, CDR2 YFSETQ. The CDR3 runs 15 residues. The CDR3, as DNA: TGCGCCAGCAGCTTGTCAGGTCAGCACCAAGAGACCCAGTACTTC. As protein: CASSLSGQHQETQYF.

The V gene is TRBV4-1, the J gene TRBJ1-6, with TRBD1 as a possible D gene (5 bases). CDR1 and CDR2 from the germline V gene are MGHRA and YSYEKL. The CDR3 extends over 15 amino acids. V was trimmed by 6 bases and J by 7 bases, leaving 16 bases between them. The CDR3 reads CASRSTGYQNSPLHF. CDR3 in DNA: TGCGCCAGCAGGAGTACAGGTTATCAAAATTCACCCCTCCACTTT.